This TCR beta chain was sequenced for a study of cytomegalovirus exposure and HLA in healthy donors. As for the study in general: Around 80 million unique TCRs from HLA-typed donors were held in an early data release. Study-wide findings and caveats: In a later analysis, a missense DCLRE1C variant was linked to TCR beta V- and J-gene trimming. In a later analysis, compared with equally common non-associated chains, HLA-associated beta chains were more expanded. Cytomegalovirus association was listed for 150 or so TCR beta chains.

The PCR ran on 60 Vbeta and 13 Jbeta primers. The table came from immunoSEQ multiplex PCR; TCRdb's copy has only in-frame clones and leaves some out. The sample contains under 200,000 clones, over 75% of which appear only once. Remarks on this clone: Its antigen remains unknown.

Germline CDR1 is SGDLS and CDR2 is YYNGEE. This CDR3 has 16 residues. The V gene lost 1 base and the J gene lost 0 bases, with 8 bases spanning the gap. Material: PBMCs. The TCR was taken from a male donor in good health and CMV-seronegative. The chain uses TRBV9 and TRBJ2-6; D unclear. CDR3 sequence reads: CASSVLPGSGANVLTF. In DNA, the CDR3 is TGTGCCAGCAGCGTACTTCCAGGCTCTGGGGCCAACGTCCTGACTTTC.